This section outlines one TCR beta chain sequence together with its context. The data belong to a study of blood T cell repertoires in COVID-19. Looking at the study overall: PBMCs, B-cell-depleted T cells, or T cells provided the cDNA or gDNA that made up the material.

Trimming took 5 bases from V and 3 from J; bases not matched to a gene: 5. CDR1 is SGHVS and CDR2 is FQNEAQ in the germline V gene. This CDR3 region has 14 residues. Methods used by the authors: Amplification from reference gene primers served as the basis for estimated nucleated cell counts. TCRdb's copy holds only in-frame clones and misses some; the assay was immunoSEQ multiplex PCR. V, J and clone size derive from that table, while D and trimming were established from the DNA sequence. This table has 250,000 to 350,000 clones, about 90% appearing once. This TCR came from a man between 18 and 29 years old with active or convalescent COVID-19. The specimen sequenced was peripheral blood. The rearrangement links TRBV7-8 to TRBJ1-1; 8 nucleotides align to TRBD1. CDR3 region: CASSARGPDTEAFF. The CDR3 bases are TGTGCCAGCAGCGCCAGGGGGCCCGACACTGAAGCTTTCTTT.